This is a list of T cell receptor beta chains from one sample in a study of blood T cell repertoires in COVID-19. The repertoire was sequenced with immunoSEQ multiplex PCR; TCRdb's copy has only in-frame clones and lacks some. The table shows some 200,000 clones, with about 86% occurring only once. Source material: PBMCs or T cells enriched from blood (not recorded which). These receptors came from a man between 35 and 55 years old who had recovered from COVID-19. CDR3s leave out the opening cysteine and the closing phenylalanine or tryptophan. Fields, in order: V gene, CDR3 length, CDR3 protein.

V gene: TRBV15
CDR3 length: 10
CDR3 protein: ATSLNADEQY

V gene: TRBV24-1
CDR3 length: 11
CDR3 protein: ATSDPGTDEAF

V gene: TRBV3-1/TRBV3-2
CDR3 length: 11
CDR3 protein: ASSRRIGGEAF

V gene: TRBV10-3
CDR3 length: 11
CDR3 protein: AISEVADYGYT

V gene: TRBV10-3
CDR3 length: 13
CDR3 protein: AIRSQQGAYTEAF

V gene: TRBV10-3
CDR3 length: 14
CDR3 protein: AISEKWTASNQPQH

V gene: TRBV3-1/TRBV3-2
CDR3 length: 13
CDR3 protein: ASSPTYDLNTEAF

V gene: TRBV4-3
CDR3 length: 13
CDR3 protein: ASQRDRGITDTQY

V gene: TRBV6-5
CDR3 length: 13
CDR3 protein: ARANTGGLTDTQY

V gene: TRBV7-9
CDR3 length: 14
CDR3 protein: ASTPEGTGGSYEQY

V gene: TRBV11-2
CDR3 length: 13
CDR3 protein: ASSSETGLVYEQY

V gene: TRBV30
CDR3 length: 10
CDR3 protein: AWIMLHNEAF

V gene: TRBV6-1
CDR3 length: 13
CDR3 protein: ASSELFRGNYGYT

V gene: TRBV2
CDR3 length: 10
CDR3 protein: ASSQTRETQY

V gene: TRBV30
CDR3 length: 13
CDR3 protein: AWSPGQGSNQPQH

V gene: TRBV28
CDR3 length: 12
CDR3 protein: ASSPPGRGREQY

V gene: TRBV4-1
CDR3 length: 13
CDR3 protein: ASSTELRAPNGYT

V gene: TRBV7-8
CDR3 length: 14
CDR3 protein: ASSRGTAFSNQPQH

V gene: TRBV12-5
CDR3 length: 11
CDR3 protein: ASGLGQGGEQY

V gene: TRBV5-4
CDR3 length: 13
CDR3 protein: ASSPGTGYHNEQF

V gene: TRBV3-1/TRBV3-2
CDR3 length: 13
CDR3 protein: ASSHSGGGYNEQF

V gene: TRBV7-9
CDR3 length: 14
CDR3 protein: ASSFPYQGAQETQY

V gene: TRBV5-4
CDR3 length: 11
CDR3 protein: ASRRTGNSEAF

V gene: TRBV4-1
CDR3 length: 13
CDR3 protein: ASSQDKGRQETQY

V gene: TRBV6-1
CDR3 length: 13
CDR3 protein: ASSEKPDRRYGYT

V gene: TRBV2
CDR3 length: 12
CDR3 protein: ASSAQGKASPLH

V gene: TRBV2
CDR3 length: 11
CDR3 protein: ASSTGLNTEAF

V gene: TRBV7-2
CDR3 length: 14
CDR3 protein: ASSLYRPGVNTEAF

V gene: TRBV29-1
CDR3 length: 10
CDR3 protein: SVDGLWGAQY

V gene: TRBV5-1
CDR3 length: 9
CDR3 protein: ASSLSETQY

V gene: TRBV19
CDR3 length: 11
CDR3 protein: ASSIQQGYEQY

V gene: TRBV3-1/TRBV3-2
CDR3 length: 12
CDR3 protein: ASSQRQGETEAF

V gene: TRBV28
CDR3 length: 12
CDR3 protein: ASSLGQRAEKLF

V gene: TRBV9
CDR3 length: 12
CDR3 protein: ASGTGVIYNEQF

V gene: TRBV5-1
CDR3 length: 13
CDR3 protein: ASSLERQGDYGYT

V gene: TRBV7-9
CDR3 length: 15
CDR3 protein: ASSDRAGAGGPDTQY